These T cell receptor beta chains were read from a single sample in a study of blood T cell repertoires in COVID-19. Produced via immunoSEQ multiplex PCR; TCRdb's table is partial and in-frame only. Of more than 150,000 clones listed, roughly 73% are singletons. Sequences were obtained from peripheral blood. These receptors all come from a woman over 75 with active or convalescent COVID-19. The CDR3 runs from the conserved cysteine through the conserved F or W. The D gene is left open where the match is weak. Clone size is given for some rows only: seen once, a few or many times, or a class if the clone is expanded.

clone size	D gene	V gene	J gene	CDR3 protein	CDR3 DNA
.	TRBD1	TRBV5-4	TRBJ2-2	CASSSDRDRGTGELFF	TGTGCCAGCAGCTCTGACCGGGACAGGGGGACCGGGGAGCTGTTTTTT
.	TRBD1	TRBV19	TRBJ2-1	CASRTGTGAYNEQFF	TGTGCCAGTAGAACCGGGACAGGGGCCTACAATGAGCAGTTCTTC
.	TRBD1	TRBV19	TRBJ1-1	CASSIEHRGYTEAFF	TGTGCCAGTAGTATAGAGCACAGGGGGTACACTGAAGCTTTCTTT
.	TRBD2	TRBV3-1/TRBV3-2	TRBJ2-1	CASSQDLLSGAFF	TGTGCCAGCAGCCAAGATCTTCTTAGCGGGGCTTTCTTC
large	TRBD2	TRBV5-1	TRBJ2-5	CASSIEAGEQETQYF	TGCGCCAGCAGCATTGAAGCGGGGGAACAAGAGACCCAGTACTTC
.	.	TRBV18	TRBJ1-3	CASSPPGALSGNTIYF	TGTGCCAGCTCACCACCTGGGGCCCTCTCTGGAAACACCATATATTTT
few	TRBD1	TRBV10-3	TRBJ1-1	CAISDQQGVTEAFF	TGTGCCATCAGTGATCAACAGGGGGTCACTGAAGCTTTCTTT
.	.	TRBV27	TRBJ1-2	CASSFAGADGYTF	TGTGCCAGCAGTTTTGCCGGAGCTGATGGCTACACCTTC
few	.	TRBV21-1	TRBJ1-5	CAISNQPQHF	TGTGCCATTTCGAATCAGCCCCAGCATTTT
.	.	TRBV7-3	TRBJ1-2	CASSSGPARGYTF	TGTGCCAGCAGCTCCGGCCCGGCTAGGGGCTACACCTTC
.	.	TRBV3-1/TRBV3-2	TRBJ2-3	CASSHRTAQDTQYF	TGTGCCAGCAGCCACCGGACAGCCCAGGATACGCAGTATTTT
.	.	TRBV12-3/TRBV12-4	TRBJ1-1	CASSLEGDTEAFF	TGTGCCAGCAGTTTAGAGGGGGATACTGAAGCTTTCTTT
few	.	TRBV28	TRBJ2-3	CASSYRVVGTDTQYF	TGTGCCAGCAGTTACAGGGTGGTAGGGACAGATACGCAGTATTTT
.	TRBD2	TRBV2	TRBJ2-3	CASSFGLARPDTQYF	TGTGCCAGCAGTTTCGGACTAGCGCGCCCAGATACGCAGTATTTT
many	.	TRBV7-3	TRBJ1-1	CASSLMGGPGEAFF	TGTGCCAGCAGCTTAATGGGGGGGCCAGGTGAAGCTTTCTTT
.	TRBD2	TRBV10-2	TRBJ2-1	CASSILADPGDEQFF	TGCGCCAGCAGCATACTAGCGGACCCTGGGGATGAGCAGTTCTTC
.	.	TRBV10-3	TRBJ2-5	CAISEWDKKTQYF	TGTGCCATCAGTGAATGGGACAAGAAGACCCAGTACTTC
once	.	TRBV2	TRBJ1-4	CASRGDFVKEKLFF	TGTGCCAGCAGGGGGGACTTTGTCAAGGAAAAACTGTTTTTT
.	.	TRBV11-2	TRBJ1-1	CASSLGTNPGLNTEAFF	TGTGCCAGCAGCTTAGGAACTAACCCGGGATTGAACACTGAAGCTTTCTTT
.	.	TRBV27	TRBJ2-5	CASRPNTGGGETQYF	TGTGCCAGCAGACCAAATACAGGGGGGGGAGAGACCCAGTACTTC
.	.	TRBV3-1/TRBV3-2	TRBJ2-7	CASSQAGGVLEQYF	TGTGCCAGCAGCCAGGCGGGTGGGGTCCTCGAGCAGTACTTC
.	.	TRBV19	TRBJ1-2	CASSMDPAGYGYTF	TGTGCCAGTAGTATGGATCCCGCCGGGTATGGCTACACCTTC
.	.	TRBV27	TRBJ2-7	CASSPFSTGRTYEQYF	TGTGCCAGCAGTCCATTCTCAACAGGGCGCACCTACGAGCAGTACTTC
.	.	TRBV20-1	TRBJ1-1	CSAPPNRDF	TGCAGTGCCCCCCCCAACAGAGACTTT
.	TRBD1	TRBV20-1	TRBJ1-5	CSASHRDRGVQPQHF	TGCAGTGCTAGTCACCGGGACAGAGGGGTTCAGCCCCAGCATTTT
.	.	TRBV29-1	TRBJ2-5	CSVGGAGQETQYF	TGCAGCGTCGGCGGGGCGGGACAAGAGACCCAGTACTTC
.	.	TRBV18	TRBJ1-2	CASSEQGITMDGYTF	TGTGCCAGCTCAGAGCAGGGGATTACTATGGATGGCTACACCTTC
.	.	TRBV4-3	TRBJ1-1	CASSQTLSGREAFF	TGCGCCAGCAGCCAGACGTTATCAGGGCGTGAAGCTTTCTTT
.	.	TRBV29-1	TRBJ2-2	CSVDIGRVTGELFF	TGCAGCGTTGATATCGGGCGGGTCACCGGGGAGCTGTTTTTT